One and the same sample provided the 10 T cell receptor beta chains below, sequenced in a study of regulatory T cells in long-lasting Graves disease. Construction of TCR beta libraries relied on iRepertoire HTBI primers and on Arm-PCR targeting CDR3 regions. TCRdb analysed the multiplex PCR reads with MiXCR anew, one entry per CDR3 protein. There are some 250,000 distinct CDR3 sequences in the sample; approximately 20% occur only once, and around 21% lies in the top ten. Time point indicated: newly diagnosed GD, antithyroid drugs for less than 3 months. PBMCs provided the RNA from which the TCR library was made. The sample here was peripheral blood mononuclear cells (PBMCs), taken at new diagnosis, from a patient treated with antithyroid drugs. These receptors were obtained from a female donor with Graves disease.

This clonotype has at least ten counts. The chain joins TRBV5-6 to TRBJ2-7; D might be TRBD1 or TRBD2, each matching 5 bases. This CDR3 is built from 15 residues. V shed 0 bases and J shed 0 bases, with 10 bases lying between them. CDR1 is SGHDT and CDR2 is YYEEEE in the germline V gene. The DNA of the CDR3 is TGTGCCAGCAGCTTGGCCGAGGGGAGCTCCTACGAGCAGTACTTC. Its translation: CASSLAEGSSYEQYF.

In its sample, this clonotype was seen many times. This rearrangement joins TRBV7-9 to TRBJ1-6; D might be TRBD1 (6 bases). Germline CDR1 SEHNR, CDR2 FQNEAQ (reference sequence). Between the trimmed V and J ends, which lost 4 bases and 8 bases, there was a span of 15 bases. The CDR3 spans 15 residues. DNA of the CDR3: TGTGCCAGCAGCTGGGGAGAATCAGGGGATTCACCCCTCCACTTT. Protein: CASSWGESGDSPLHF.

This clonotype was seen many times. Here the CDR3 reads CAISDDLNTGELFF. For the CDR3, the DNA is TGTGCCATCAGTGATGACTTGAACACCGGGGAGCTGTTTTTT. This sequence joins TRBV10-3 and TRBJ2-2; D gene ambiguous. CDR3 length: 14 residues. CDR1 and CDR2 (germline): ENHRY, SYGVKD. The V end was cut by 3 bases, the J end by 1 base, with 6 bases between.

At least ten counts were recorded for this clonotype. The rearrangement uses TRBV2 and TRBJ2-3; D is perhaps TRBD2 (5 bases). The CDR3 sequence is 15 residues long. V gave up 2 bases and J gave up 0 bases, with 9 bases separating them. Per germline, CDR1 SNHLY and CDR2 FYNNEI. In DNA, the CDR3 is TGTGCCAGCAGTGAAACCGGACTTAGCACAGATACGCAGTATTTT. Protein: CASSETGLSTDTQYF.

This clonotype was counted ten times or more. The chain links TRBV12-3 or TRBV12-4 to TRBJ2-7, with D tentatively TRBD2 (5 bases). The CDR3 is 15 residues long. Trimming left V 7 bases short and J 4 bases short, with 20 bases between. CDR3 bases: TGTGCCAGCATCAAAGATGGGAGTGGGTCGTACGAGCAGTACTTC. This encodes CASIKDGSGSYEQYF.

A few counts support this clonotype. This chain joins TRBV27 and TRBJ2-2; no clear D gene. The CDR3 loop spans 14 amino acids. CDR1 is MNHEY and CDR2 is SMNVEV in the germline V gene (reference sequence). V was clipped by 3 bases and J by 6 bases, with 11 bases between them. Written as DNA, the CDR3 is TGTGCCAGCAGTTTTTGGTGGGAATCCGGGGAGCTGTTTTTT. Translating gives CASSFWWESGELFF.

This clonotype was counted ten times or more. The CDR3 reads CSAWTGTYEQYF. CDR3 coding DNA: TGCAGTGCTTGGACAGGAACCTACGAGCAGTACTTC. The chain employs TRBV20-1 and TRBJ2-7, with TRBD1 matching over 7 bases. The CDR3 consists of 12 residues. The V gene end was trimmed by 5 bases and the J gene end by 2 bases; junction bases not matched to a gene: 3. Germline-derived CDR1 and CDR2 are DFQATT and SNEGSKA (reference sequence).

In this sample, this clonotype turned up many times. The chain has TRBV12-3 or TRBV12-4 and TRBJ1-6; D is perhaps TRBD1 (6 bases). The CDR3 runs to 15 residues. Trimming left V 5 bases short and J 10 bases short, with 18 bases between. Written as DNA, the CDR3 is TGTGCCAGCAGTCCGGGGGGGGGGCAAGGATCACCCCTCCACTTT. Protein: CASSPGGGQGSPLHF.

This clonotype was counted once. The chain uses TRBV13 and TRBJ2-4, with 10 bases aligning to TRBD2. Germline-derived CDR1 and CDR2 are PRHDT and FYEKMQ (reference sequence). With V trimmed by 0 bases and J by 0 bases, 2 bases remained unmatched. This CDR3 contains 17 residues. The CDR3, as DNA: TGTGCCAGCAGCTTAGGACTAGCGGGACTAGCCAAAAACATTCAGTACTTC. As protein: CASSLGLAGLAKNIQYF.

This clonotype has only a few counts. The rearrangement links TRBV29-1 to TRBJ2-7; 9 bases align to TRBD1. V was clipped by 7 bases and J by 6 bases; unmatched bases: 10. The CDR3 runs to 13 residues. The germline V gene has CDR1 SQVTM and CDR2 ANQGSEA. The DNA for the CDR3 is TGCAGCGCAACCGGGACAGGGTACGGCGAGCAGTACTTC. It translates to CSATGTGYGEQYF.